This T cell receptor (beta chain) came from a study of OX40 agonist ivuxolimab in advanced cancers. Study-wide context: Patients were dosed intravenously with ivuxolimab at 0.01 to 10 mg/kg every 2 weeks. Every patient in dose escalation had hepatocellular carcinoma, melanoma, renal cell or head and neck cancer. Findings of the study overall: Low clonal expansion, among the lowest seen, marked partial responders at 0.1-3.0 mg/kg. Compared with CD4+, CD8+ T cells on average had more expanded clones.

The V end lost 2 bases, the J end lost 1 base, and 10 bases lay between the germline ends. This CDR3 is 14 amino acids long. Germline V CDR1 and CDR2: SGHNT, YYREEE (reference sequence). Assay: immunoSEQ multiplex PCR; the TCRdb copy retains only in-frame clones and omits some. The sample lists about 48,000 clones; roughly 81% were seen once. Of note for this clone: Its antigen is not identified.

V and J are TRBV5-4 and TRBJ2-7; no definite D call. This TCR was recovered from an adult with an advanced solid tumor such as melanoma, head and neck, liver or kidney cancer. Material: CD4+ or CD8+ T cells sorted from blood, obtained in a trial of the OX40 agonist ivuxolimab. The CDR3 DNA reads TGTGCCAGCAGCTTAAATTACGGATCCTACGAGCAGTACTTC. Its translation: CASSLNYGSYEQYF.